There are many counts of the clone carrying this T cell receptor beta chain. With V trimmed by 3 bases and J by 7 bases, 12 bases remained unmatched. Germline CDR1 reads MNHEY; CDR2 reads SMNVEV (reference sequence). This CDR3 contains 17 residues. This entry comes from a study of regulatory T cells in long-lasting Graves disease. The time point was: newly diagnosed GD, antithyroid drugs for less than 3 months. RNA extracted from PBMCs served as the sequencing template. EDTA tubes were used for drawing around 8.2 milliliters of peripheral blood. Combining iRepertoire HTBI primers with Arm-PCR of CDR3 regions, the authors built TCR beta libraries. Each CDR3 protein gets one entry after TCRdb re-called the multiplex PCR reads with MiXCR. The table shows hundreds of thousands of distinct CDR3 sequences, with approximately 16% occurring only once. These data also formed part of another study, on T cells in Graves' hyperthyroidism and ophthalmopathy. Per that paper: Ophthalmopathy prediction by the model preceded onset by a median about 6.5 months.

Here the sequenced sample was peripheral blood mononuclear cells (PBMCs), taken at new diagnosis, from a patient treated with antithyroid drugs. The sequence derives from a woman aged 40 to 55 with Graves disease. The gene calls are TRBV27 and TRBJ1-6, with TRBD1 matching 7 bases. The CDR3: CASSFPSHRGFNSPLHF. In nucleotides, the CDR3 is TGTGCCAGCAGTTTCCCAAGCCACAGGGGTTTCAATTCACCCCTCCACTTT.